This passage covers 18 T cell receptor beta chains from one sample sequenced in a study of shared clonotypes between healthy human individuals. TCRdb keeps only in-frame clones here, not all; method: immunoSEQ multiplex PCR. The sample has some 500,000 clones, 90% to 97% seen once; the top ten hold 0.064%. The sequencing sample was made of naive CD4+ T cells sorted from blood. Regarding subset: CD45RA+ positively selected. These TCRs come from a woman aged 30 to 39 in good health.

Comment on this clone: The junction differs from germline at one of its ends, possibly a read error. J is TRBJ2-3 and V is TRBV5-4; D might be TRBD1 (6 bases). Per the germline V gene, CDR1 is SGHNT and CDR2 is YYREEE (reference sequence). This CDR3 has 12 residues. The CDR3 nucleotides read TGTGCCAGCAGCGGATGGACAGCTACGCAGTATTTT. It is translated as CASSGWTATQYF.

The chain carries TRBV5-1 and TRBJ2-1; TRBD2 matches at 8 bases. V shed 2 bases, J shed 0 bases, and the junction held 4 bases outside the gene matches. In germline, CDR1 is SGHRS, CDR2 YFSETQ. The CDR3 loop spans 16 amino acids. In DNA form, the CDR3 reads TGCGCCAGCAGCTTACATAGCGGGGACTCCTACAATGAGCAGTTCTTC. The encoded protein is CASSLHSGDSYNEQFF.

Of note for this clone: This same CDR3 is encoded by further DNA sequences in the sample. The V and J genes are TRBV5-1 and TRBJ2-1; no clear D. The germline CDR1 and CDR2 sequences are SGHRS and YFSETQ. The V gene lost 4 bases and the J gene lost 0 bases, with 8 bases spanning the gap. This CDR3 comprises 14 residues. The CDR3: CASSPDSSYNEQFF. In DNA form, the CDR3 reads TGCGCCAGCAGCCCAGATAGCTCCTACAATGAGCAGTTCTTC.

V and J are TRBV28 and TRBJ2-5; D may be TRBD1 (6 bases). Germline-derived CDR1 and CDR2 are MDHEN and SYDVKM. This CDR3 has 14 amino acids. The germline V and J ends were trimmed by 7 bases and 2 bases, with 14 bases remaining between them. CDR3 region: CASTPTGHQETQYF. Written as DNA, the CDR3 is TGTGCCAGCACCCCGACGGGACATCAAGAGACCCAGTACTTC.

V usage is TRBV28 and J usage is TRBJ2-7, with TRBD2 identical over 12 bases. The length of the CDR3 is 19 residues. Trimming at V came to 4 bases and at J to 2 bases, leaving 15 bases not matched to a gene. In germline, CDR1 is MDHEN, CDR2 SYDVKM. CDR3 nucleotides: TGTGCCAGCAGTTCCGAAAGCGCCGGGACTAGCGGGCTCCCCTACGAGCAGTACTTC. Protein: CASSSESAGTSGLPYEQYF.

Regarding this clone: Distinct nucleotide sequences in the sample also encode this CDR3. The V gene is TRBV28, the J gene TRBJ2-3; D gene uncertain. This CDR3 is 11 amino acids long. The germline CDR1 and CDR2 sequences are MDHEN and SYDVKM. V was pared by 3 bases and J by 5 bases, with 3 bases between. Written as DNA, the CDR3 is TGTGCCAGCAGTTTCCGAGATACGCAGTATTTT. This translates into CASSFRDTQYF.

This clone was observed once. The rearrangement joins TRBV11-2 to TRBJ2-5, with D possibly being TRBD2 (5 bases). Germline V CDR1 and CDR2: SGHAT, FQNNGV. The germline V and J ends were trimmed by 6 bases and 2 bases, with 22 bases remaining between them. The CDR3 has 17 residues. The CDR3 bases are TGTGCCAGCAGGACCTTTTTCGGGCCCCGGGATCAAGAGACCCAGTACTTC. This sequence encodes CASRTFFGPRDQETQYF.

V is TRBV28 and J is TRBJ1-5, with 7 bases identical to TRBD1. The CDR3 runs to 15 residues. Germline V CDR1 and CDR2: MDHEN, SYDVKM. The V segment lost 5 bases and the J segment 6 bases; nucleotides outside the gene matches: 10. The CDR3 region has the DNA TGTGCCAGCAGTCCCGGGACAGTAATGGTTCAGCCCCAGCATTTT. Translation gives CASSPGTVMVQPQHF. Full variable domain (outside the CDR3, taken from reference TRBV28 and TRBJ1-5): DVKVTQSSRYLVKRTGEKVFLECVQDMDHENMFWYRQDPGLGLRLIYFSYDVKMKEKGDIPEGYSVSREKKERFSLILESASTNQTSMYLCASSPGTVMVQPQHFGDGTRLSIL.

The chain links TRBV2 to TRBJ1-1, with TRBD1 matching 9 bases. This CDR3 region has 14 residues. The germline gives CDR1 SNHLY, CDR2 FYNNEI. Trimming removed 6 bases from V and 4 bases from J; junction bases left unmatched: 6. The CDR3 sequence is CASRFRQGGTEAFF. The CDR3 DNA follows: TGTGCCAGCAGGTTTCGACAGGGGGGCACTGAAGCTTTCTTT.

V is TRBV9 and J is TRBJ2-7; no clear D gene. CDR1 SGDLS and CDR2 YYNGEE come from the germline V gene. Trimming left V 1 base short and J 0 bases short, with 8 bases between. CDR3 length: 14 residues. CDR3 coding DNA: TGTGCCAGCAGCGTATCCCAGGTCTCCTACGAGCAGTACTTC. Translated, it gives CASSVSQVSYEQYF.

In DNA form, the CDR3 reads TGTGCCAGCAGGTTTGGCTACGGATACGAGCAGTACTTC. Translated: CASRFGYGYEQYF. This rearrangement joins TRBV7-8 to TRBJ2-7; D is undetermined. Germline CDR1 is SGHVS and CDR2 is FQNEAQ. The CDR3 covers 13 residues. The germline V and J ends were trimmed by 6 bases and 4 bases, with 13 bases remaining between them.

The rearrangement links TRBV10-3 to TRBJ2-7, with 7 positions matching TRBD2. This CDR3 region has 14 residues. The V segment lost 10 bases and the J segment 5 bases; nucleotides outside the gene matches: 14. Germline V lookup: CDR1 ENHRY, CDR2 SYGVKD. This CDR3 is CATRVLGGLDEQYF. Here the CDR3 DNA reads TGTGCCACCCGGGTATTGGGGGGGTTAGACGAGCAGTACTTC.

CDR3 in DNA: TGTGCCAGCAGCCAAGATGTGCTAGCGGGAGCTCTAAGCACAGATACGCAGTATTTT. This encodes CASSQDVLAGALSTDTQYF. The rearrangement uses TRBV4-2 and TRBJ2-3, with 10 bases fitting TRBD2. The germline CDR1 and CDR2 sequences are LGHNA and YNFKEQ. This CDR3 region has 19 residues. The ends lost 0 bases at V and 0 bases at J; junction bases unmatched: 9.

For the CDR3, the DNA is TGTGCCAGCAGCGTAGCGGAAGGGTCACATAGCAATCAGCCCCAGCATTTT. It encodes CASSVAEGSHSNQPQHF. This chain uses TRBV9 with TRBJ1-5; the D is unclear. The CDR3 is 17 amino acids. Germline V gene sequence: CDR1 SGDLS, CDR2 YYNGEE. Trimming cost V 0 bases and J 0 bases, with 13 bases left between them.

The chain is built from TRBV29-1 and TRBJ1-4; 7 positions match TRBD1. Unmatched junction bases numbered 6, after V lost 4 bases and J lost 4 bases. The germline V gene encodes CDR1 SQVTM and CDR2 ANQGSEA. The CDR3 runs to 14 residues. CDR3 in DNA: TGCAGCGTTGGTTACAGGGGACTTAATGAAAAACTGTTTTTT. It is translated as CSVGYRGLNEKLFF. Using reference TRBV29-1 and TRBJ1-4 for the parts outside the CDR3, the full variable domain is SAVISQKPSRDICQRGTSLTIQCQVDSQVTMMFWYRQQPGQSLTLIATANQGSEATYESGFVIDKFPISRPNLTFSTLTVSNMSPEDSSIYLCSVGYRGLNEKLFFGSGTQLSVL.

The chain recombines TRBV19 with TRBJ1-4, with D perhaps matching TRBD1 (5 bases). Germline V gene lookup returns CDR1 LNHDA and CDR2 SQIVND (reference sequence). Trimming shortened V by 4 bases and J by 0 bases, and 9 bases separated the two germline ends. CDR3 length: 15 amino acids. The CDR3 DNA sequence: TGTGCCAGTAGTAACGGACAAGCAACTAATGAAAAACTGTTTTTT. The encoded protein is CASSNGQATNEKLFF.

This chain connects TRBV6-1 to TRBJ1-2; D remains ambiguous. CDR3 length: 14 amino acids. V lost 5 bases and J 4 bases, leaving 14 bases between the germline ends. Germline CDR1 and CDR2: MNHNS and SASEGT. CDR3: CASSNHKVGYGYTF. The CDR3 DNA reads TGTGCCAGCAGTAACCACAAGGTGGGCTATGGCTACACCTTC.

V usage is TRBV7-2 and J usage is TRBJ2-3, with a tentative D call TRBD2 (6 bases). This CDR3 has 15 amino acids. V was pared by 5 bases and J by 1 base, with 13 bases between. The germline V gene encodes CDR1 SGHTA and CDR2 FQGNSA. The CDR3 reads CASSESGYGTDTQYF. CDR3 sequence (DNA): TGTGCCAGCAGCGAAAGCGGGTATGGCACAGATACGCAGTATTTT.